This T cell receptor (beta chain) was found in a study of blood T cells in healthy people across ages. Germline V lookup: CDR1 KGHDR, CDR2 SFDVKD. The CDR3 consists of 14 residues. A J-beta primer mix and a sample-barcoded 5' primer were used in a second PCR of about 7 to 11 cycles. Template switching added a 12-random-nucleotide identifier to every cDNA molecule. One entry per CDR3 protein, called by TCRdb with MiXCR from the 5' RACE reads. The table has 1,800,000 or so distinct CDR3 sequences, approximately 39% seen once. Isolation per sample recovered at least 7 million PBMCs. V and J are TRBV24-1 and TRBJ2-1, with D possibly being TRBD2 (7 bases). The DNA end lines up better with TRBJ2-7; the J call may be wrong. The sequencing sample was made of blood. This clonotype was sampled from a human donor in good health. CDR3 amino acids: CATSDRGAYNEQYF. CDR3 coding DNA: TGTGCCACCAGTGATCGGGGGGCATACAATGAGCAGTACTTC.